Listed below are T cell receptor beta chains from one sample, sequenced in a study of blood T cell repertoires in COVID-19. Assay: immunoSEQ multiplex PCR; the TCRdb copy retains only in-frame clones and omits some. Of around 130,000 clones in the sample, about 81% were seen once. The sequenced sample was peripheral blood. These receptors originate from a woman of 80 years or more with acute or convalescent COVID-19. The CDR3 runs from the conserved cysteine through the conserved F or W. The D gene is left open where the match is weak. The size of a clone is reported for some rows only, either as once, few or many, or as a class for expanded clones.

d_gene | j_gene | abundance | v_gene | len | CDR3aa | CDR3nt
- | TRBJ1-2 | - | TRBV5-6 | 16 | CASSLGAVGGRNGYTF | TGTGCCAGCAGCTTGGGCGCAGTGGGGGGAAGGAATGGCTACACCTTC
TRBD2 | TRBJ2-7 | - | TRBV27 | 16 | CASSPTTSGSSYEQYF | TGTGCCAGCAGTCCTACGACTAGCGGTAGCTCCTACGAGCAGTACTTC
- | TRBJ2-7 | - | TRBV2 | 14 | CASSEGGYKNEQYF | TGTGCCAGCAGTGAAGGAGGGTATAAGAACGAGCAGTACTTC
- | TRBJ1-5 | - | TRBV2 | 15 | CASRTEGQPNQPQHF | TGTGCCAGCAGAACTGAGGGACAACCGAATCAGCCCCAGCATTTT
- | TRBJ1-2 | few | TRBV18 | 13 | CASSPDNNYGYTF | TGTGCCAGCTCACCTGACAATAACTATGGCTACACCTTC
- | TRBJ2-7 | - | TRBV19 | 15 | CASSILGQTDYEQYF | TGTGCCAGTAGTATTCTCGGACAGACTGACTACGAGCAGTACTTC
- | TRBJ1-1 | - | TRBV10-3 | 13 | CAITHQVGTEAFF | TGTGCCATCACTCACCAGGTTGGCACTGAAGCTTTCTTT
TRBD2 | TRBJ2-3 | - | TRBV11-2 | 17 | CASSLRVGGGLTDTQYF | TGTGCCAGCAGCTTAAGGGTCGGGGGGGGCCTAACAGATACGCAGTATTTT
TRBD2 | TRBJ2-2 | - | TRBV20-1 | 15 | CSASLASGRTGELFF | TGCAGTGCTAGTTTGGCTAGCGGGAGGACCGGGGAGCTGTTTTTT
- | TRBJ2-1 | - | TRBV5-3 | 17 | CARSLGRTGSSYNEQFF | TGTGCCAGAAGCTTGGGGCGCACCGGGAGCTCCTACAATGAGCAGTTCTTC
- | TRBJ1-3 | - | TRBV7-2 | 14 | CASSSGPSGNTIYF | TGTGCCAGCAGCTCTGGCCCCTCTGGAAACACCATATATTTT
TRBD1 | TRBJ1-4 | once | TRBV4-3 | 15 | CASSDGTATNEKLFF | TGCGCCAGCAGCGACGGGACAGCAACTAATGAAAAACTGTTTTTT
TRBD1 | TRBJ1-1 | - | TRBV10-2 | 16 | CASSDAWTGGRTEAFF | TGCGCCAGCAGCGACGCCTGGACAGGGGGCAGGACTGAAGCTTTCTTT
- | TRBJ1-4 | - | TRBV7-2 | 13 | CASSSITNEKLFF | TGTGCCAGCAGCTCTATTACTAATGAAAAACTGTTTTTT
- | TRBJ2-3 | - | TRBV19 | 13 | CASSIPSTDTQYF | TGTGCCAGTAGTATCCCTAGCACAGATACGCAGTATTTT
- | TRBJ1-1 | few | TRBV27 | 13 | CASSSRASTEAFF | TGTGCCAGCAGTTCTCGAGCTTCGACTGAAGCTTTCTTT
TRBD1 | TRBJ2-7 | - | TRBV19 | 14 | CASSTTGGLYEQYF | TGTGCCAGTAGTACGACAGGGGGGCTTTACGAGCAGTACTTC
TRBD1 | TRBJ1-1 | - | TRBV7-2 | 14 | CASSLDRGKAEAFF | TGTGCCAGCAGCTTAGACAGGGGGAAGGCTGAAGCTTTCTTT
TRBD2 | TRBJ2-4 | - | TRBV6-2/TRBV6-3 | 17 | CASSYGGRSGAKNIQYF | TGTGCCAGCAGTTACGGCGGGAGGAGTGGGGCCAAAAACATTCAGTACTTC
TRBD2 | TRBJ2-6 | - | TRBV11-2 | 18 | CASSWGLAGGSGANVLTF | TGTGCCAGCAGCTGGGGACTAGCGGGAGGTTCTGGGGCCAACGTCCTGACTTTC
- | TRBJ2-7 | - | TRBV11-2 | 14 | CASSPQTGNHEQYF | TGTGCCAGCAGCCCACAAACAGGGAACCACGAGCAGTACTTC
- | TRBJ1-1 | - | TRBV30 | 13 | CAWVWGGGTEAFF | TGTGCCTGGGTTTGGGGAGGGGGCACTGAAGCTTTCTTT
- | TRBJ2-6 | - | TRBV5-4 | 14 | CASLKGAGANVLTF | TGTGCCAGCCTGAAGGGGGCTGGGGCCAACGTCCTGACTTTC
TRBD1 | TRBJ2-7 | - | TRBV5-1 | 16 | CASSLQGALLSGEQYF | TGCGCCAGCAGCCTACAGGGGGCGCTGCTCTCTGGCGAGCAGTACTTC
TRBD2 | TRBJ2-7 | - | TRBV3-1/TRBV3-2 | 15 | CASSQRGLAIGEQYF | TGTGCCAGCAGCCAGCGCGGACTAGCGATAGGCGAGCAGTACTTC
- | TRBJ1-2 | - | TRBV5-1 | 15 | CASSLDRGDLYGYTF | TGCGCCAGCAGCTTGGATCGGGGGGATCTCTATGGCTACACCTTC
- | TRBJ1-1 | - | TRBV5-1 | 15 | CASSLDVGGNTEAFF | TGCGCCAGCAGCTTGGATGTAGGGGGGAACACTGAAGCTTTCTTT
TRBD1 | TRBJ1-3 | - | TRBV27 | 15 | CASSLRQGSGNTIYF | TGTGCCAGCAGCCTCAGACAGGGCTCTGGAAACACCATATATTTT
TRBD1 | TRBJ1-3 | - | TRBV11-2 | 15 | CALKRQGASGNTIYF | TGTGCCCTAAAGAGACAGGGGGCTTCTGGAAACACCATATATTTT
TRBD1 | TRBJ1-1 | - | TRBV18 | 17 | CASSPPYGQGLNTEAFF | TGTGCCAGCTCACCACCTTACGGACAGGGTTTGAACACTGAAGCTTTCTTT
- | TRBJ1-1 | - | TRBV5-1 | 19 | CASSWGPGGGGGLNTEAFF | TGCGCCAGCAGCTGGGGACCGGGTGGGGGCGGAGGATTGAACACTGAAGCTTTCTTT
- | TRBJ2-7 | - | TRBV18 | 11 | CASSEEHQQYF | TGTGCCAGCTCAGAGGAACATCAGCAGTACTTC
- | TRBJ1-3 | - | TRBV12-5 | 20 | CASGLIFWRTANNSGNTIYF | TGTGCTAGTGGTTTGATCTTCTGGAGGACAGCTAATAACTCTGGAAACACCATATATTTT
- | TRBJ1-2 | - | TRBV4-1 | 16 | CASSQGNARGLRGYTF | TGCGCCAGCAGCCAAGGGAATGCGCGGGGGCTGAGAGGCTACACCTTC
TRBD2 | TRBJ2-1 | - | TRBV5-1 | 19 | CASSRRPGLAGGNNNEQFF | TGCGCCAGCAGCCGGCGACCGGGACTAGCGGGGGGAAACAACAATGAGCAGTTCTTC
TRBD1 | TRBJ1-6 | once | TRBV7-6 | 15 | CASSRDRGYNSPLHF | TGTGCCAGCAGCCGGGACAGGGGCTATAATTCACCCCTCCACTTT
TRBD2 | TRBJ2-1 | - | TRBV19 | 14 | CASTGLAEYNEQFF | TGTGCCAGTACTGGGCTAGCGGAATACAATGAGCAGTTCTTC
- | TRBJ1-1 | - | TRBV19 | 18 | CASSIDLLSGSHTPEAFF | TGTGCCAGTAGTATAGATCTATTGTCGGGATCACACACCCCTGAAGCTTTCTTT
TRBD1 | TRBJ1-2 | - | TRBV7-9 | 13 | CASSAAGGNGYTF | TGTGCCAGCAGCGCCGCAGGGGGCAATGGCTACACCTTC
- | TRBJ1-2 | - | TRBV7-2 | 13 | CASTFYQGQDYTF | TGTGCCAGCACATTCTACCAGGGGCAGGACTACACCTTC
TRBD1 | TRBJ1-2 | - | TRBV10-3 | 14 | CAISVGGGAYGYTF | TGTGCCATCAGTGTAGGAGGGGGCGCGTATGGCTACACCTTC
- | TRBJ1-5 | - | TRBV19 | 14 | CASSPRQQGQPQHF | TGTGCCAGTAGTCCAAGACAGCAAGGTCAGCCCCAGCATTTT
TRBD2 | TRBJ2-7 | - | TRBV5-1 | 15 | CASSPGGTATYEQYF | TGCGCCAGCAGCCCGGGGGGGACGGCGACCTACGAGCAGTACTTC
- | TRBJ1-4 | - | TRBV12-3/TRBV12-4 | 11 | CASSFQARLFF | TGTGCCAGCAGTTTCCAGGCTCGACTGTTTTTT
TRBD1 | TRBJ2-1 | once | TRBV10-1 | 19 | CASSDSGTVHQGGYNEQFF | TGCGCCAGCAGTGATTCCGGGACAGTGCACCAAGGGGGCTACAATGAGCAGTTCTTC
- | TRBJ1-6 | - | TRBV6-5 | 16 | CASSYWQSSYNSPLHF | TGTGCCAGCAGTTACTGGCAAAGCTCCTATAATTCACCCCTCCACTTT
TRBD1 | TRBJ1-5 | - | TRBV19 | 17 | CASTLGTGVRGNQPQHF | TGTGCCAGTACCCTAGGGACAGGGGTGAGGGGCAATCAGCCCCAGCATTTT
TRBD1 | TRBJ2-6 | - | TRBV19 | 19 | CASSFPRTGVSSGANVLTF | TGTGCCAGTAGTTTCCCCCGGACAGGGGTCAGCTCTGGGGCCAACGTCCTGACTTTC
TRBD2 | TRBJ2-7 | few | TRBV4-3 | 22 | CASSQDPITSGTRITQSYEQYF | TGCGCCAGCAGCCAAGACCCCATCACTAGCGGGACCCGTATCACACAATCTTACGAGCAGTACTTC
TRBD1 | TRBJ1-5 | - | TRBV6-2/TRBV6-3 | 16 | CASSYLGQGENQPQHF | TGTGCCAGCAGTTATCTGGGACAGGGGGAAAATCAGCCCCAGCATTTT
- | TRBJ1-1 | once | TRBV30 | 13 | CAWSTSLNTEAFF | TGTGCCTGGAGTACCAGTTTGAACACTGAAGCTTTCTTT
TRBD2 | TRBJ2-5 | - | TRBV3-1/TRBV3-2 | 18 | CASSQGRTSGLYQETQYF | TGTGCCAGCAGCCAAGGGCGGACTAGCGGGTTGTACCAAGAGACCCAGTACTTC